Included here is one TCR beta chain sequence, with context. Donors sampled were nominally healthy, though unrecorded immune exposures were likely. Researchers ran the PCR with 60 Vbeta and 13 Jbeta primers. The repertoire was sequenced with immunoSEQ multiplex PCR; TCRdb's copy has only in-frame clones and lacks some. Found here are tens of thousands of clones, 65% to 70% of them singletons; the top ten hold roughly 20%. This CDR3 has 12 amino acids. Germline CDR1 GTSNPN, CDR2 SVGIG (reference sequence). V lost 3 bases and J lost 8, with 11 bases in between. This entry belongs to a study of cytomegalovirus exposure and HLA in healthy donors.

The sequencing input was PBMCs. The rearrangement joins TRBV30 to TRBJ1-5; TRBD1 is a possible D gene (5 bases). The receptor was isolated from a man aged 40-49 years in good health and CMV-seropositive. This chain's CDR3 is CAWRQGTEPQHF. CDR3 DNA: TGTGCCTGGAGGCAGGGTACGGAGCCCCAGCATTTT.